Included here is one T cell receptor (beta chain) sequence, with context. This record comes from a study of monozygotic twins with inflammatory bowel disease. Each TCR library consumed approximately 3.5 ug of total RNA. From the 5' RACE reads, TCRdb lists one entry per CDR3 protein and no DNA. Its clone listing holds about 420,000 distinct CDR3 sequences. The CDR3 contains 16 residues. The chain combines TRBV12-3 or TRBV12-4 with TRBJ2-3; TCRdb outputs TRBD2, but without DNA this stays unchecked. This receptor was obtained from a human donor with ulcerative colitis or Crohn's disease, or a healthy co-twin of an affected twin (not recorded which). The source material was blood. CDR3 sequence: CASTPRWGLAGDTQYF.